The 24 T cell receptor beta chains below were found in one sample sequenced in a study of glioma-infiltrating T cells after dendritic cell vaccination. The assay was immunoSEQ multiplex PCR, and TCRdb's table has in-frame clones only and misses some. The repertoire holds roughly 90,000 clones, with over 75% as singletons. The sequences come from blood, collected before dendritic cell vaccination. Every receptor here comes from a human donor with glioblastoma.

This chain uses TRBV30 with TRBJ2-3, with 7 bases matching TRBD1. The ends lost 4 bases at V and 3 bases at J; junction bases unmatched: 13. The length of the CDR3 is 16 residues. The germline gives CDR1 GTSNPN, CDR2 SVGIG (reference sequence). The CDR3 DNA sequence: TGTGCCTGGAAAGGGGTGACAGGGAAACGTACAGATACGCAGTATTTT. Its translation is CAWKGVTGKRTDTQYF. Full variable domain (rest looked up from reference TRBV30 and TRBJ2-3): SQTIHQWPATLVQPVGSPLSLECTVEGTSNPNLYWYRQAAGRGLQLLFYSVGIGQISSEVPQNLSASRPQDRQFILSSKKLLLSDSGFYLCAWKGVTGKRTDTQYFGPGTRLTVL.

J is TRBJ1-6 and V is TRBV7-6; 9 bases fit TRBD1. CDR1 is SGHVS, CDR2 FNYEAQ, per germline. V gave up 4 bases and J gave up 5 bases; unmatched junction bases: 12. The CDR3 contains 18 residues. The CDR3 DNA reads as TGTGCCAGCAGCTCGGGACAGGGATTGCTAAAAGATAATTCACCCCTCCACTTT. This codes for CASSSGQGLLKDNSPLHF.

This chain joins TRBV11-2 and TRBJ2-3, with D unclear. The V end lost 0 bases, the J end lost 3 bases, and 10 bases lay between the germline ends. Germline lookup yields CDR1 SGHAT and CDR2 FQNNGV. This CDR3 region has 15 residues. CDR3 sequence reads: CASSLEARSTDTQYF. For the CDR3, the DNA is TGTGCCAGCAGCTTAGAAGCTAGAAGTACAGATACGCAGTATTTT.

DNA for the CDR3: TGCGCCAGCAGCCAAGAAGGGGTCGTTGGCACAGATACGCAGTATTTT. This codes for CASSQEGVVGTDTQYF. V gene TRBV4-3 combines with J gene TRBJ2-3, with D possibly matching TRBD1 (5 bases). Trimming left V 0 bases short and J 1 base short, with 11 bases between. The length of the CDR3 is 16 residues. CDR1 is LGHNA and CDR2 is YSLEER in the germline V gene.

This clone showed up just once. V usage is TRBV5-1 and J usage is TRBJ2-7; D unclear. From germline, CDR1 is SGHRS and CDR2 YFSETQ. The CDR3 runs 13 residues. Deletions cut 0 bases from V and 4 bases from J, with 8 bases between. The DNA for the CDR3 is TGCGCCAGCAGCTTGGGAGAGGCGTACGAGCAGTACTTC. Protein: CASSLGEAYEQYF.

The genes are TRBV7-6 and TRBJ2-3; possible D gene TRBD2, 6 bases. CDR3 length equals 14 residues. Trimming took 0 bases from V and 3 from J, leaving 7 bases between them. Germline V gene sequence: CDR1 SGHVS, CDR2 FNYEAQ. The CDR3 DNA sequence: TGTGCCAGCAGCTTAGCGGGGGGTACAGATACGCAGTATTTT. Its protein is CASSLAGGTDTQYF.

The table lists this clone with a count of one. The chain links TRBV4-3 to TRBJ1-1, with D maybe TRBD1 (6 bases). V gave up 1 base and J gave up 1 base, with 13 bases separating them. Germline CDR1 reads LGHNA; CDR2 reads YSLEER. The length of the CDR3 is 16 residues. The CDR3 DNA follows: TGCGCCAGCAGCCAAGTGAGGGGGATAACGAACACTGAAGCTTTCTTT. Translation gives CASSQVRGITNTEAFF.

The chain links TRBV5-6 to TRBJ2-3; 12 nucleotides align to TRBD2. V gave up 4 bases and J gave up 4 bases; unmatched junction bases: 7. The V gene's germline CDR1 is SGHDT and CDR2 YYEEEE. The CDR3 runs 16 residues. The CDR3 is CASSRLAGGPSDTQYF. The CDR3 DNA sequence: TGTGCCAGCAGCCGTCTAGCGGGGGGGCCATCAGATACGCAGTATTTT.

This chain connects TRBV27 to TRBJ1-2, with TRBD1 as a possible D gene (6 bases). V lost 6 bases to trimming and J lost 2 bases, with 10 bases between them. This CDR3 contains 13 residues. The V gene's germline CDR1 is MNHEY and CDR2 SMNVEV (reference sequence). The CDR3 is CASSHGQNYGYTF. For the CDR3, the DNA is TGTGCCAGCAGCCACGGACAGAACTATGGCTACACCTTC.

This chain connects TRBV5-4 to TRBJ2-7; maybe TRBD1 (5 bases). CDR3 length: 13 residues. The ends were cut back, 0 bases at V and 1 base at J, with 5 bases in the middle. CDR1 is SGHNT, CDR2 YYREEE, per germline (reference sequence). CDR3 coding DNA: TGTGCCAGCAGCTTGGAGGGGTCCTACGAGCAGTACTTC. Amino acid sequence: CASSLEGSYEQYF.

About this clone: Mismatch with germline at one junction end may stem from a read error. This chain joins TRBV12-5 and TRBJ2-1; 11 bases are shared with TRBD1. CDR1 is LGHNT and CDR2 is FRNRAP in the germline V gene. This CDR3 is 15 amino acids long. CDR3 sequence: CASGSDRGPYNGQFF. CDR3 DNA sequence: TGTGCTAGTGGATCGGACAGGGGGCCCTACAATGGGCAGTTCTTC.

The gene calls are TRBV9 and TRBJ1-4, with D possibly TRBD1 on 6 matching bases. From germline, CDR1 is SGDLS and CDR2 YYNGEE. V was cut by 4 bases and J by 4 bases, with 17 bases left in between. CDR3 length equals 16 residues. The CDR3 here is CASSTTGYGDNEKLFF. The CDR3 nucleotides read TGTGCCAGCAGCACCACAGGGTATGGGGATAATGAAAAACTGTTTTTT.

The genes are TRBV7-6 and TRBJ1-2; 9 bases match TRBD1. The CDR3 spans 16 residues. V was pared by 5 bases and J by 6 bases, with 13 bases of the junction left unmatched. The V gene's germline CDR1 is SGHVS and CDR2 FNYEAQ. The DNA of the CDR3 is TGTGCCAGCAGCAAATCGAGGGACAGGGTGGAGAATGGCTACACCTTC. Protein sequence: CASSKSRDRVENGYTF. Using reference TRBV7-6 and TRBJ1-2 for the parts outside the CDR3, the full variable domain is GAGVSQSPRYKVTKRGQDVALRCDPISGHVSLYWYRQALGQGPEFLTYFNYEAQQDKSGLPNDRFSAERPEGSISTLTIQRTEQRDSAMYRCASSKSRDRVENGYTFGSGTRLTVV.

The gene calls are TRBV19 and TRBJ1-2; the D is unclear. Trimming removed 3 bases at V and 7 bases at J, with 9 bases between. The CDR3 is 12 residues long. Germline CDR1 reads LNHDA; CDR2 reads SQIVND (reference sequence). The CDR3: CASSIGSGGYTF. The CDR3 region has the DNA TGTGCCAGTAGTATTGGGTCAGGTGGCTACACCTTC.

The V and J genes are TRBV9 and TRBJ2-7; TRBD2 matches at 8 bases. The junction had 6 bases not matched to a gene; V was cut back by 1 base and J by 0 bases. In germline, CDR1 is SGDLS, CDR2 YYNGEE. The CDR3 sequence is 16 residues long. CDR3: CASSVSPGGGSYEQYF. The CDR3 nucleotides are TGTGCCAGCAGCGTATCTCCGGGGGGGGGCTCCTACGAGCAGTACTTC.

The chain employs TRBV19 and TRBJ2-3; D unclear. V gave up 3 bases and J gave up 2 bases, with 6 bases separating them. Germline V gene lookup returns CDR1 LNHDA and CDR2 SQIVND (reference sequence). This CDR3 has 13 amino acids. CDR3 protein: CASSIVNTDTQYF. The CDR3 region has the DNA TGTGCCAGTAGTATTGTAAACACAGATACGCAGTATTTT.

The rearrangement links TRBV7-2 to TRBJ2-3; 7 bases map to TRBD1. With 0 bases clipped from V and 1 base from J, the junction kept 4 bases outside the gene matches. The CDR3 sequence is 16 residues long. Germline lookup yields CDR1 SGHTA and CDR2 FQGNSA. In DNA, the CDR3 is TGTGCCAGCAGCTTAGCGACAGGGCTGGGCACAGATACGCAGTATTTT. Translation gives CASSLATGLGTDTQYF.

V and J are TRBV5-1 and TRBJ1-2, with TRBD1 identical over 8 bases. The V gene's germline CDR1 is SGHRS and CDR2 YFSETQ. J gave up 8 bases and V 0 bases, and 9 bases lay outside the gene matches. This CDR3 has 15 amino acids. The DNA for the CDR3 is TGCGCCAGCAGCTTGGTAGGCGGACAGGGTAGCGGCTACACCTTC. This encodes CASSLVGGQGSGYTF.

This chain uses TRBV11-2 with TRBJ2-7; 9 positions agree with TRBD1. The CDR3 contains 15 residues. The junction had 8 bases not matched to a gene; V was cut back by 5 bases and J by 3 bases. Germline values: CDR1 SGHAT, CDR2 FQNNGV. This chain's CDR3 is CASSPQGASGYEQYF. The CDR3 region has the DNA TGTGCCAGCAGCCCACAGGGGGCGTCCGGCTACGAGCAGTACTTC.

The rearrangement uses TRBV5-1 and TRBJ2-7; the match to TRBD2 covers 12 bases. The CDR3 extends over 15 amino acids. Germline V lookup: CDR1 SGHRS, CDR2 YFSETQ. V shed 4 bases, J shed 4 bases, and the junction held 6 bases outside the gene matches. CDR3 coding DNA: TGCGCCAGCAGCGGGGGACTAGCGGGCCCGTACGAGCAGTACTTC. Amino acid sequence: CASSGGLAGPYEQYF.

In regard to this clone: The same CDR3 also results from other DNA sequences found in this sample. The chain recombines TRBV6-5 with TRBJ2-1; 12 bases are a match to TRBD2. This CDR3 spans 13 amino acids. Germline loops: CDR1 MNHEY, CDR2 SVGAGI. V trimming: 10 bases; J trimming: 5 bases; junction bases outside the gene matches: 3. The CDR3 DNA reads as TGTGCCACCAGGACTAGCGGGAACAATGAGCAGTTCTTC. Amino acids: CATRTSGNNEQFF.

J is TRBJ2-3 and V is TRBV15; possible D gene TRBD1, 6 bases. V gave up 0 bases and J gave up 2 bases, with 12 bases separating them. CDR1 and CDR2 from the germline V gene are LNHNV and YYDKDF (reference sequence). This CDR3 comprises 16 residues. CDR3 sequence reads: CATSRDIQGSTDTQYF. The CDR3 region has the DNA TGTGCCACCAGCAGAGATATTCAGGGGTCCACAGATACGCAGTATTTT.

Within the sample, this clone is medium-sized. This chain uses TRBV19 with TRBJ2-7; the D gene is possibly TRBD1 (6 bases). Trimming left V 3 bases short and J 4 bases short, with 16 bases between. Germline assignment: CDR1 LNHDA and CDR2 SQIVND (reference sequence). This CDR3 spans 15 amino acids. DNA of the CDR3: TGTGCCAGTAGTATCTCTTTGACAGGTCCTTACGAGCAGTACTTC. Protein product: CASSISLTGPYEQYF. Complete variable domain (other parts from reference TRBV19 and TRBJ2-7): DGGITQSPKYLFRKEGQNVTLSCEQNLNHDAMYWYRQDPGQGLRLIYYSQIVNDFQKGDIAEGYSVSREKKESFPLTVTSAQKNPTAFYLCASSISLTGPYEQYFGPGTRLTVT.

The gene calls are TRBV2 and TRBJ2-3; 14 bases line up with TRBD2. The CDR3 has 18 amino acids. With 6 bases clipped from V and 1 base from J, the junction kept 9 bases outside the gene matches. CDR1 and CDR2 (germline): SNHLY, FYNNEI. The CDR3 sequence: CASRETSGGAVRTDTQYF. CDR3 sequence (DNA): TGTGCCAGCAGAGAGACTAGCGGGGGGGCCGTTCGCACAGATACGCAGTATTTT. Full variable domain (remainder filled in from reference TRBV2 and TRBJ2-3): EPEVTQTPSHQVTQMGQEVILRCVPISNHLYFYWYRQILGQKVEFLVSFYNNEISEKSEIFDDQFSVERPDGSNFTLKIRSTKLEDSAMYFCASRETSGGAVRTDTQYFGPGTRLTVL.